The source of this T cell receptor (beta chain) is a study of vaccination and CD4 T cells after COVID-19. With the Oncomine TCR Beta short-read assay, DNA from cultured CD4+ T cells was sequenced. TCRdb passed the PCR reads through MiXCR, listing each CDR3 protein once. In the table there are more than 10,000 distinct CDR3 sequences, 41% of which are singletons. Treatment specified: roughly nine-day PBMC culture with coronavirus spike peptide pools or control peptides (ViraFEST assay). The V segment lost 5 bases and the J segment 5 bases; nucleotides outside the gene matches: 6. Germline CDR1 and CDR2: MNHNS and SASEGT. The CDR3 is 15 amino acids. Points on this clonotype: Its antigen is not known.

The sequenced sample was CD4+ T cells from blood, cultured in vitro, obtained after SARS-CoV-2 vaccination. The chain couples TRBV6-1 to TRBJ2-1; 10 nucleotides align to TRBD2. The sequence came from a human donor who had recovered from COVID-19. CDR3 loop: CASSQRGGSHNEQFF. CDR3 DNA: TGTGCCAGCAGTCAGCGGGGGGGAAGTCACAATGAGCAGTTCTTC.